The rows below give T cell receptor beta chains drawn from one sample of a study of cytomegalovirus exposure and HLA in healthy donors. Profiled with immunoSEQ multiplex PCR; TCRdb holds only in-frame clones, not every one. Here the sample spans fewer than 200,000 clones, roughly two thirds being singletons. Sequences were obtained from PBMCs. The receptor source for this set is a woman between 18 and 30 years old in good health and CMV-seropositive. Each CDR3 is given with its conserved first and last residue. D genes are given only for firm matches. The size of a clone is reported for some rows only, either as once, few or many, or as a class for expanded clones.

clone_size: .; v_call: TRBV5-6; d_call: .; j_call: TRBJ1-1; cdr3_nt: TGTGCCAGCAGCTTGGTGCGGGGGCTAAACACTGAAGCTTTCTTT; cdr3_aa: CASSLVRGLNTEAFF
clone_size: .; v_call: TRBV6-1; d_call: .; j_call: TRBJ1-1; cdr3_nt: TGTGCCAGCCGAAGAATTACCGGGGGGAACACTGAAGCTTTCTTT; cdr3_aa: CASRRITGGNTEAFF
clone_size: .; v_call: TRBV18; d_call: .; j_call: TRBJ1-1; cdr3_nt: TGTGCCAGCTCACGAAACCAGGGGCCTCTGAACACTGAAGCTTTCTTT; cdr3_aa: CASSRNQGPLNTEAFF
clone_size: .; v_call: TRBV7-9; d_call: TRBD1; j_call: TRBJ1-5; cdr3_nt: TGTGCCAGCAGCTACGGGAGGGGGACAGGGTGGAATCAGCCCCAGCATTTT; cdr3_aa: CASSYGRGTGWNQPQHF
clone_size: .; v_call: TRBV30; d_call: TRBD2; j_call: TRBJ2-4; cdr3_nt: TGTGCCTGGAGTGGCGGGAGGGCCGGGGTGGCCAAAAACATTCAGTACTTC; cdr3_aa: CAWSGGRAGVAKNIQYF
clone_size: .; v_call: TRBV27; d_call: .; j_call: TRBJ2-1; cdr3_nt: TGTGCCAGCAGTCTCAGAGCTACGGGAAATGAGCAGTTCTTC; cdr3_aa: CASSLRATGNEQFF
clone_size: .; v_call: TRBV5-1; d_call: TRBD2; j_call: TRBJ2-5; cdr3_nt: TGCGCCAGCAGGCCCGGACTAGCGGGAGAGACCCAGTACTTC; cdr3_aa: CASRPGLAGETQYF
clone_size: .; v_call: TRBV5-4; d_call: .; j_call: TRBJ2-3; cdr3_nt: TGTGCCAGCAGCGCCACAGGAGATACGCAGTATTTT; cdr3_aa: CASSATGDTQYF
clone_size: few; v_call: TRBV18; d_call: TRBD2; j_call: TRBJ2-7; cdr3_nt: TGTGCCAGCTCACCCCTAGCGGACACCTACGAGCAGTACTTC; cdr3_aa: CASSPLADTYEQYF
clone_size: .; v_call: TRBV5-1; d_call: .; j_call: TRBJ2-7; cdr3_nt: TGCGCCAGCAGCCCACAGGGCTACGAGCAGTACTTC; cdr3_aa: CASSPQGYEQYF
clone_size: .; v_call: TRBV6-5; d_call: .; j_call: TRBJ2-7; cdr3_nt: TGTGCCACAGCGAGCCTTACGAGGGCCTACGAGCAGTACTTC; cdr3_aa: CATASLTRAYEQYF
clone_size: .; v_call: TRBV9; d_call: TRBD2; j_call: TRBJ2-7; cdr3_nt: TGTGCCAGCAGCGTAAGCGGGAGCCCCTCATTTTACGAGCAGTACTTC; cdr3_aa: CASSVSGSPSFYEQYF
clone_size: .; v_call: TRBV4-3; d_call: .; j_call: TRBJ2-4; cdr3_nt: TGCGCCAGCAGCCAAGCCCAGATAGCCAAAAACATTCAGTACTTC; cdr3_aa: CASSQAQIAKNIQYF
clone_size: .; v_call: TRBV4-2; d_call: .; j_call: TRBJ2-3; cdr3_nt: TGTGCCAGCAGCCAACTAGATAGGACTGGACTCACAGATACGCAGTATTTT; cdr3_aa: CASSQLDRTGLTDTQYF
clone_size: .; v_call: TRBV5-6; d_call: .; j_call: TRBJ2-7; cdr3_nt: TGTGCCAGCAGCGGCGGGTCGTATAGCTCCTACGAGCAGTACTTC; cdr3_aa: CASSGGSYSSYEQYF
clone_size: .; v_call: TRBV9; d_call: TRBD1; j_call: TRBJ1-2; cdr3_nt: TGTGCCAGCAGCCCCGGGACAGCTTTGTATGGCTACACCTTC; cdr3_aa: CASSPGTALYGYTF
clone_size: .; v_call: TRBV7-8; d_call: .; j_call: TRBJ2-7; cdr3_nt: TGTGCCAGCAGCTCCACCTACGAGCAGTACTTC; cdr3_aa: CASSSTYEQYF
clone_size: .; v_call: TRBV7-2; d_call: .; j_call: TRBJ2-3; cdr3_nt: TGTGCCAGCAGCTTAGAAATCCTCTCCACAGATACGCAGTATTTT; cdr3_aa: CASSLEILSTDTQYF
clone_size: large; v_call: TRBV28; d_call: .; j_call: TRBJ1-4; cdr3_nt: TGTGCCAGCAGCAGAGGGCAGGAAAGGGAAAAACTGTTTTTT; cdr3_aa: CASSRGQEREKLFF
clone_size: .; v_call: TRBV5-4; d_call: TRBD1; j_call: TRBJ2-3; cdr3_nt: TGTGCCAGCAGCTCCCGGCGACAGGGAACCGGGATAGATACGCAGTATTTT; cdr3_aa: CASSSRRQGTGIDTQYF
clone_size: once; v_call: TRBV2; d_call: TRBD2; j_call: TRBJ2-3; cdr3_nt: TGTGCCAGCCTGACTAGCGGGAGTCCCGATACGCAGTATTTT; cdr3_aa: CASLTSGSPDTQYF
clone_size: .; v_call: TRBV6-5; d_call: TRBD1; j_call: TRBJ2-7; cdr3_nt: TGTGCCAGCAGACAGGGGGCCTACGAGCAGTACTTC; cdr3_aa: CASRQGAYEQYF
clone_size: .; v_call: TRBV28; d_call: TRBD2; j_call: TRBJ2-7; cdr3_nt: TGTGCCAGCAGTTCCCCACGCGGGAGGGCCGGGTACGAGCAGTACTTC; cdr3_aa: CASSSPRGRAGYEQYF
clone_size: .; v_call: TRBV2; d_call: .; j_call: TRBJ2-5; cdr3_nt: TGTGCCAGCAGTGTGGTGCTTGGCGGTACGGCCCAGTACTTC; cdr3_aa: CASSVVLGGTAQYF
clone_size: .; v_call: TRBV18; d_call: .; j_call: TRBJ2-7; cdr3_nt: TGTGCCAGCTCACCCCTTCGGGGTGCCTACGAGCAGTACTTC; cdr3_aa: CASSPLRGAYEQYF
clone_size: .; v_call: TRBV9; d_call: .; j_call: TRBJ1-6; cdr3_nt: TGTGCCAGCAGCGCAAGAGAGGGGGACAATTCACCCCTCCACTTT; cdr3_aa: CASSAREGDNSPLHF
clone_size: .; v_call: TRBV9; d_call: .; j_call: TRBJ1-1; cdr3_nt: TGTGCCAGCAGCGTAGCCCAGAAGGTGGAGGGCACTGAAGCTTTCTTT; cdr3_aa: CASSVAQKVEGTEAFF
clone_size: .; v_call: TRBV2; d_call: TRBD2; j_call: TRBJ2-7; cdr3_nt: TGTGCCAACCAGCCTAGCGGTGCTACCTACGAGCAGTACTTC; cdr3_aa: CANQPSGATYEQYF
clone_size: .; v_call: TRBV30; d_call: .; j_call: TRBJ1-6; cdr3_nt: TGTGCCTGGAGTGGAACTAATAATTCACCCCTCCACTTT; cdr3_aa: CAWSGTNNSPLHF
clone_size: .; v_call: TRBV30; d_call: .; j_call: TRBJ2-5; cdr3_nt: TGTGCCTGGAGTGCAGGACTGGAAGAAGAGACCCAGTACTTC; cdr3_aa: CAWSAGLEEETQYF
clone_size: .; v_call: TRBV19; d_call: TRBD1; j_call: TRBJ2-5; cdr3_nt: TGTGCCAGTTGGCAACCGGGACAGGGAGATAAGCAGTACTTC; cdr3_aa: CASWQPGQGDKQYF
clone_size: .; v_call: TRBV27; d_call: TRBD2; j_call: TRBJ2-1; cdr3_nt: TGTGCCAGCAGTTTATCGTATACGGGGGGACCTTCCTACAATGAGCAGTTCTTC; cdr3_aa: CASSLSYTGGPSYNEQFF
clone_size: once; v_call: TRBV5-1; d_call: .; j_call: TRBJ1-3; cdr3_nt: TGCGCCAGCAGCTTGGCCGGGACACCCGACTCTGGAAACACCATATATTTT; cdr3_aa: CASSLAGTPDSGNTIYF
clone_size: .; v_call: TRBV7-9; d_call: TRBD1; j_call: TRBJ2-7; cdr3_nt: TGTGCCAGCTCCGAAGGACAGGGGACCTACGAGCAGTACTTC; cdr3_aa: CASSEGQGTYEQYF
clone_size: .; v_call: TRBV6-6; d_call: .; j_call: TRBJ1-3; cdr3_nt: TGTGCCAGCAACCGTGGGCGTGGAAACACCATATATTTT; cdr3_aa: CASNRGRGNTIYF
clone_size: .; v_call: TRBV27; d_call: TRBD1; j_call: TRBJ1-5; cdr3_nt: TGTGCCAGCGGATATCAGGGGGAGGGCAATCAGCCCCAGCATTTT; cdr3_aa: CASGYQGEGNQPQHF
clone_size: .; v_call: TRBV28; d_call: TRBD1; j_call: TRBJ1-2; cdr3_nt: TGTGCCAGCGAGGGACAGGGTGTCGGCTACACCTTC; cdr3_aa: CASEGQGVGYTF
clone_size: .; v_call: TRBV5-8; d_call: .; j_call: TRBJ2-3; cdr3_nt: TGTGCCAGCAGCTTGGCCAGGGGCTACACAGATACGCAGTATTTT; cdr3_aa: CASSLARGYTDTQYF
clone_size: .; v_call: TRBV6-5; d_call: .; j_call: TRBJ2-3; cdr3_nt: TGTGCCAGCAGACGGACCCGGACTAGCACAGATACGCAGTATTTT; cdr3_aa: CASRRTRTSTDTQYF
clone_size: .; v_call: TRBV10-3; d_call: .; j_call: TRBJ1-2; cdr3_nt: TGTGCCATCAGGGGGCTGCAGAGTGACTATGGCTACACCTTC; cdr3_aa: CAIRGLQSDYGYTF
clone_size: few; v_call: TRBV2; d_call: .; j_call: TRBJ2-3; cdr3_nt: TGTGCCAGCAGTGCCGGACTCCCCACAGATACGCAGTATTTT; cdr3_aa: CASSAGLPTDTQYF
clone_size: once; v_call: TRBV28; d_call: TRBD2; j_call: TRBJ2-7; cdr3_nt: TGTGCCGCCTCTGGCAGGGAGGGGTCATTCTCCTACGAGCAGTACTTC; cdr3_aa: CAASGREGSFSYEQYF
clone_size: .; v_call: TRBV15; d_call: .; j_call: TRBJ2-3; cdr3_nt: TGTGCCACCAGCCGTGGACTGGGTGTAGATACGCAGTATTTT; cdr3_aa: CATSRGLGVDTQYF
clone_size: .; v_call: TRBV6-6; d_call: .; j_call: TRBJ1-3; cdr3_nt: TGTGCCAGCAGTTACTCCAGGGGACAAGGAAACACCATATATTTT; cdr3_aa: CASSYSRGQGNTIYF
clone_size: few; v_call: TRBV6-1; d_call: .; j_call: TRBJ2-7; cdr3_nt: TGTGCCAGCACTCCAGGACAGTTCGAGGGGTACGAGCAGTACTTC; cdr3_aa: CASTPGQFEGYEQYF
clone_size: .; v_call: TRBV5-4; d_call: TRBD1; j_call: TRBJ1-6; cdr3_nt: TGTGCCAGCAGCTTGGGACAGGGGCTGAATTCACCCCTCCACTTT; cdr3_aa: CASSLGQGLNSPLHF